A single sample gave rise to the 19 T cell receptor beta chains below, sequenced in a study of T cell responses to AZD1222 COVID-19 vaccine. Clones were sequenced by immunoSEQ multiplex PCR, and TCRdb holds only the in-frame ones, with some missing. The data hold some 130,000 clones, with more than 85% observed a single time. The input for sequencing was peripheral blood, taken on day 0 of AZD1222 vaccination. These receptors were taken from an adult in good health.

The rearrangement joins TRBV7-2 to TRBJ2-1, with D possibly TRBD1 on 7 matching bases. Germline lookup yields CDR1 SGHTA and CDR2 FQGNSA. The germline V and J ends were trimmed by 5 bases and 8 bases, with 22 bases remaining between them. The CDR3 loop spans 16 amino acids. The CDR3 region is CASSPYRGGKLDEQFF. DNA of the CDR3: TGTGCCAGCAGCCCCTACAGGGGAGGCAAGCTCGATGAGCAGTTCTTC.

The chain carries TRBV3-1 (or the pseudogene TRBV3-2) and TRBJ1-1, with no clear D. Germline CDR1 is LGHDT and CDR2 is YNNKEL (reference sequence). CDR3 size: 16 residues. Trimming took off 1 base at V and 0 bases at J, with 12 bases between the two ends. CDR3 protein: CASSQVPRVVNTEAFF. CDR3 DNA: TGTGCCAGCAGCCAAGTTCCAAGGGTGGTGAACACTGAAGCTTTCTTT.

The chain is built from TRBV6-1 and TRBJ1-3; D not resolved. The V gene lost 0 bases and the J gene lost 4 bases, with 7 bases spanning the gap. CDR1 is MNHNS and CDR2 is SASEGT in the germline V gene. This CDR3 has 14 amino acids. CDR3 protein: CASSEAASGNTIYF. CDR3 sequence (DNA): TGTGCCAGCAGTGAAGCAGCCTCCGGAAACACCATATATTTT.

The chain has TRBV7-3 and TRBJ2-5; maybe TRBD1 (7 bases). The CDR3 runs 15 residues. V was pared by 5 bases and J by 5 bases, with 18 bases between. Germline-derived CDR1 and CDR2 are SGHTA and FQGTGA. The CDR3 bases are TGTGCCAGCAGCCCCCAGGGGGGCCACGGGGAGACCCAGTACTTC. Protein sequence: CASSPQGGHGETQYF.

V and J are TRBV28 and TRBJ1-4; TRBD1 matches at 7 bases. CDR3 length: 14 residues. From germline, CDR1 is MDHEN and CDR2 SYDVKM. Trimming cost V 4 bases and J 1 base; bases outside gene matches: 0. The CDR3 sequence: CASSSGGTNEKLFF. Here the CDR3 DNA reads TGTGCCAGCAGTTCAGGGGGAACTAATGAAAAACTGTTTTTT.

This rearrangement joins TRBV11-3 to TRBJ1-2; D gene unclear. The V end was cut by 5 bases, the J end by 0 bases, with 19 bases between. The CDR3 length is 17 residues. CDR1 and CDR2 (germline): SGHNT, YENEEA. CDR3 amino acids: CASSPRGSEPANYGYTF. CDR3 in DNA: TGTGCCAGCAGCCCCCGAGGCTCGGAACCAGCTAACTATGGCTACACCTTC.

This sequence joins TRBV7-2 and TRBJ1-1; D is perhaps TRBD1 (5 bases). CDR3 length: 13 residues. Trimming removed 5 bases at V and 1 base at J, with 8 bases between. Germline assignment: CDR1 SGHTA and CDR2 FQGNSA. CDR3 coding DNA: TGTGCCAGCAGCGCAGACAGGAACACTGAAGCTTTCTTT. It is translated as CASSADRNTEAFF.

The chain carries TRBV30 and TRBJ2-6; D unresolved. Germline V gene sequence: CDR1 GTSNPN, CDR2 SVGIG (reference sequence). The CDR3 loop spans 15 amino acids. Trimming removed 2 bases from V and 2 bases from J, with 10 bases in between. The CDR3 spells CAWSITLAGANVLTF. The CDR3 bases are TGTGCCTGGAGTATTACCCTAGCTGGGGCCAACGTCCTGACTTTC.

The chain joins TRBV2 to TRBJ2-7; 9 nucleotides align to TRBD1. The CDR3 length is 14 residues. The junction had 7 bases not matched to a gene; V was cut back by 10 bases and J by 0 bases. Per germline, CDR1 SNHLY and CDR2 FYNNEI. CDR3 residues: CATRRGQGSYEQYF. Written as DNA, the CDR3 is TGTGCCACCAGACGGGGACAGGGCTCCTACGAGCAGTACTTC.

In its sample, this clone was seen a few times. V and J are TRBV7-9 and TRBJ2-7, with a possible D match to TRBD1 (6 bases). In germline, CDR1 is SEHNR, CDR2 FQNEAQ (reference sequence). V was pared by 7 bases and J by 4 bases, with 11 bases between. The CDR3 length is 12 residues. DNA for the CDR3: TGTGCCAGCACCGTACAGGGATACGAGCAGTACTTC. Amino acid sequence: CASTVQGYEQYF.

This sequence joins TRBV7-2 and TRBJ2-1, with a weak D call TRBD2 (6 bases). Deletions cut 1 base from V and 4 bases from J, with 14 bases between. The CDR3 consists of 16 residues. Germline V lookup: CDR1 SGHTA, CDR2 FQGNSA. The CDR3 sequence is CASSLVGTGLYNEQFF. The CDR3 DNA reads as TGTGCCAGCAGCTTAGTAGGTACCGGACTATACAATGAGCAGTTCTTC.

V and J are TRBV10-3 and TRBJ1-3, with unresolved D. Between the trimmed V and J ends, which lost 2 bases and 5 bases, there was a span of 19 bases. Looked up from germline, CDR1 is ENHRY and CDR2 is SYGVKD. The CDR3 runs to 17 residues. CDR3 amino acids: CAISEGSGVVSRNTIYF. CDR3 DNA: TGTGCCATCAGTGAGGGTTCCGGAGTGGTCAGCAGAAACACCATATATTTT.

This clone was detected only once. The rearrangement uses TRBV25-1 and TRBJ1-3; weak D call: TRBD1 (6 bases). Between the trimmed V and J ends, which lost 0 bases and 4 bases, there was a span of 16 bases. CDR3 size: 17 residues. Germline V CDR1 and CDR2: MGHDK, SYGVNS. This chain's CDR3 is CASSEYGGLGSGNTIYF. Here the CDR3 DNA reads TGTGCCAGCAGTGAATACGGGGGGCTAGGGTCCGGAAACACCATATATTTT.

The chain uses TRBV28 and TRBJ2-1; maybe TRBD2 (6 bases). V shed 7 bases and J shed 6 bases, with 19 bases lying between them. This CDR3 spans 15 amino acids. Germline V lookup: CDR1 MDHEN, CDR2 SYDVKM. CDR3 DNA sequence: TGTGCCAGCACGCCTCAGGACCGGGGGATCAATGAGCAGTTCTTC. Translation: CASTPQDRGINEQFF.

The gene calls are TRBV7-3 and TRBJ2-3; D unresolved. CDR1 SGHTA and CDR2 FQGTGA come from the germline V gene. This CDR3 is 13 amino acids long. Trimming shortened V by 3 bases and J by 1 base, and 5 bases separated the two germline ends. The CDR3: CASSFDGTDTQYF. The CDR3 nucleotides read TGTGCCAGCAGCTTTGACGGCACAGATACGCAGTATTTT.

The chain joins TRBV7-9 to TRBJ1-2, with D unclear. Trimming removed 2 bases at V and 1 base at J, with 8 bases between. CDR1 is SEHNR, CDR2 FQNEAQ, per germline (reference sequence). The CDR3 has 14 residues. In DNA form, the CDR3 reads TGTGCCAGCAGCTTATATGGGAGTAACTATGGCTACACCTTC. It codes for CASSLYGSNYGYTF. Full variable domain (outside the CDR3, taken from reference TRBV7-9 and TRBJ1-2): DTGVSQNPRHKITKRGQNVTFRCDPISEHNRLYWYRQTLGQGPEFLTYFQNEAQLEKSRLLSDRFSAERPKGSFSTLEIQRTEQGDSAMYLCASSLYGSNYGYTFGSGTRLTVV.

The chain combines TRBV7-9 with TRBJ1-4; D call uncertain. This CDR3 spans 14 amino acids. CDR1 and CDR2 (germline): SEHNR, FQNEAQ (reference sequence). V dropped 1 base and J dropped 2 bases, with 5 bases sitting between them. As DNA, the CDR3 is TGTGCCAGCAGCTTAGGGCGGACTAATGAAAAACTGTTTTTT. It specifies CASSLGRTNEKLFF.

The V call is TRBV28, the J call TRBJ1-1, with D unclear. CDR1 is MDHEN and CDR2 is SYDVKM in the germline V gene. V was trimmed by 4 bases and J by 6 bases, leaving 18 bases between them. This CDR3 has 15 residues. In DNA, the CDR3 is TGTGCCAGCAGTTCCCCCCGATTTGGGAGACCTGAAGCTTTCTTT. Amino acids: CASSSPRFGRPEAFF.

Concerning this clone: This specimen includes other DNA sequences encoding the same CDR3. The chain is built from TRBV11-3 and TRBJ2-7, with 7 bases matching TRBD1. There are 14 residues in the CDR3. V lost 8 bases to trimming and J lost 5 bases; unmatched junction nucleotides: 12. Germline loops: CDR1 SGHNT, CDR2 YENEEA. CDR3 sequence (DNA): TGTGCCAGCGGCCACGACAGGGCAGTCCACGAGCAGTACTTC. Its protein product is CASGHDRAVHEQYF.